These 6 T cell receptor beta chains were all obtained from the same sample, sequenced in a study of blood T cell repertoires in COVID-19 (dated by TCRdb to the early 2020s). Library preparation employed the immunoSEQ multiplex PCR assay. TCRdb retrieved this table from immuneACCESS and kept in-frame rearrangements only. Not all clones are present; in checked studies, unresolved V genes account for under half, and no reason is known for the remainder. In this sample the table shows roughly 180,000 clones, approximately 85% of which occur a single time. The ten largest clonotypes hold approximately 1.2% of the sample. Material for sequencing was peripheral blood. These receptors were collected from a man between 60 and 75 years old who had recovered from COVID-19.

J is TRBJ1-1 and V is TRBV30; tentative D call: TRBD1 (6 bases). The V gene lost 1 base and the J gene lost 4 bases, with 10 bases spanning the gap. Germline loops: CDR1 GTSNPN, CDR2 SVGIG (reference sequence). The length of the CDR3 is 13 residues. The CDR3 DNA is TGTGCCTGGAGTGGGCAGGGGCTCACTGAAGCTTTCTTT. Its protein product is CAWSGQGLTEAFF.

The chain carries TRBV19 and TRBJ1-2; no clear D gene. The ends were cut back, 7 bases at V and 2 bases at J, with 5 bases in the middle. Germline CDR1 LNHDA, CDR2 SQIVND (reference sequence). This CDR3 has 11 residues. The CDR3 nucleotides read TGTGCCAGTAAACAGAACTATGGCTACACCTTC. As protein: CASKQNYGYTF.

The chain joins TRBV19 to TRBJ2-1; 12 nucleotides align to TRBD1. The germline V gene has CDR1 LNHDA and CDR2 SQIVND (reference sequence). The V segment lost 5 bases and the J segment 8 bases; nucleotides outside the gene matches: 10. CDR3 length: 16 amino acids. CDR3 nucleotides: TGTGCCAGTAGTGAGCGTCCGGGACAGGGGGCCTATGAGCAGTTCTTC. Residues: CASSERPGQGAYEQFF.

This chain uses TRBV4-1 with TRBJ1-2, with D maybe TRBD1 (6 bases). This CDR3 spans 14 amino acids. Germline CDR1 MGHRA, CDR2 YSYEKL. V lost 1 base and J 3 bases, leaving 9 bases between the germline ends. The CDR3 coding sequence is TGCGCCAGCAGCCAAGGGACAGCCTACTATGGCTACACCTTC. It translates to CASSQGTAYYGYTF.

DNA of the CDR3: TGTGCCAGCAGTTACGGGGGGGCTCGCAATCAGCCCCAGCATTTT. This codes for CASSYGGARNQPQHF. The rearrangement uses TRBV6-5 and TRBJ1-5; D may be TRBD1 (6 bases). Deletions cut 2 bases from V and 2 bases from J, with 10 bases between. The CDR3 length is 15 residues. CDR1 is MNHEY, CDR2 SVGAGI, per germline.

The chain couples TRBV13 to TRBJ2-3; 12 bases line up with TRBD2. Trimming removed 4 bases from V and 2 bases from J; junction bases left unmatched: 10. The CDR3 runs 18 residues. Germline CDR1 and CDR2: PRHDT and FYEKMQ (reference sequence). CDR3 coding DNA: TGTGCCAGCAGCTCCCACCCGACTAGCGGGGGATACACAGATACGCAGTATTTT. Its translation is CASSSHPTSGGYTDTQYF.